A single sample is the source of the 10 T cell receptor beta chains below, sequenced in a study of shared clonotypes between healthy human individuals. Clones were sequenced by immunoSEQ multiplex PCR, and TCRdb holds only the in-frame ones, with some missing. The table includes a few million clones, roughly nine tenths detected once. The sequencing input was naive CD4+ T cells sorted from blood. The subset: CD45RA+ positively selected. These receptors all come from a young man in good health.

V is TRBV5-1 and J is TRBJ2-7, with 7 bases aligning to TRBD2. Germline V CDR1 and CDR2: SGHRS, YFSETQ. The ends lost 2 bases at V and 3 bases at J; junction bases unmatched: 8. This CDR3 is 15 amino acids long. This CDR3 reads CASSLLSGGGYEQYF. CDR3 DNA: TGCGCCAGCAGCTTATTGTCTGGCGGGGGCTACGAGCAGTACTTC.

This clone has just one count. The chain joins TRBV20-1 to TRBJ1-4; 7 bases fit TRBD1. With V trimmed by 8 bases and J by 8 bases, 5 bases remained unmatched. The CDR3 spans 11 residues. In germline, CDR1 is DFQATT, CDR2 SNEGSKA (reference sequence). The chain's CDR3 is CSSLGQEKLFF. The DNA of the CDR3 is TGCAGTTCATTGGGACAGGAAAAACTGTTTTTT.

This clone came up a few times. The rearrangement uses TRBV7-2 and TRBJ1-2; D gene ambiguous. The germline CDR1 and CDR2 sequences are SGHTA and FQGNSA. The CDR3 sequence is 11 residues long. Trimming took off 6 bases at V and 2 bases at J, with 4 bases between the two ends. Here the CDR3 reads CASRNNYGYTF. The CDR3 region has the DNA TGTGCCAGCAGGAACAACTATGGCTACACCTTC.

This clone was counted a single time. The chain combines TRBV6-5 with TRBJ1-2, with 9 positions matching TRBD1. Germline V CDR1 and CDR2: MNHEY, SVGAGI. There are 14 residues in the CDR3. Trimming at V came to 2 bases and at J to 3 bases, leaving 1 base not matched to a gene. The CDR3 protein is CASSYGTGYYGYTF. CDR3 sequence (DNA): TGTGCCAGCAGTTACGGGACAGGGTACTATGGCTACACCTTC.

The chain is built from TRBV19 and TRBJ2-6, with TRBD2 as a possible D gene (5 bases). CDR1 and CDR2 (germline): LNHDA, SQIVND (reference sequence). This CDR3 comprises 17 residues. V lost 3 bases to trimming and J lost 0 bases, with 12 bases between them. The CDR3: CASSMAPGYSGANVLTF. The CDR3 bases are TGTGCCAGTAGTATGGCCCCGGGATACTCTGGGGCCAACGTCCTGACTTTC. Supplemented by reference TRBV19 and TRBJ2-6, the full variable domain reads DGGITQSPKYLFRKEGQNVTLSCEQNLNHDAMYWYRQDPGQGLRLIYYSQIVNDFQKGDIAEGYSVSREKKESFPLTVTSAQKNPTAFYLCASSMAPGYSGANVLTFGAGSRLTVL.

The chain combines TRBV18 with TRBJ2-4; 8 nucleotides align to TRBD2. Germline trimming cut 3 bases from V and 1 base from J; bases unmatched to any gene: 17. CDR1 is KGHSH and CDR2 is LQKENI in the germline V gene. CDR3 length equals 20 residues. The CDR3 DNA follows: TGTGCCAGCTCACCGAAAACTAGCGGTCAGCCAGGCCCGGCCAAAAACATTCAGTACTTC. It translates to CASSPKTSGQPGPAKNIQYF.

This chain connects TRBV5-1 to TRBJ1-5; 7 positions agree with TRBD1. Germline V gives CDR1 SGHRS, CDR2 YFSETQ. The CDR3 runs to 13 residues. Germline trimming cut 2 bases from V and 6 bases from J; bases unmatched to any gene: 2. CDR3 loop: CASSLQGSQPQHF. The DNA of the CDR3 is TGCGCCAGCAGCTTACAGGGGTCTCAGCCCCAGCATTTT. Using reference TRBV5-1 and TRBJ1-5 for the parts outside the CDR3, the full variable domain is KAGVTQTPRYLIKTRGQQVTLSCSPISGHRSVSWYQQTPGQGLQFLFEYFSETQRNKGNFPGRFSGRQFSNSRSEMNVSTLELGDSALYLCASSLQGSQPQHFGDGTRLSIL.

The chain links TRBV14 to TRBJ2-5, with unresolved D. Per the germline V gene, CDR1 is SGHDN and CDR2 is FVKESK. The CDR3 consists of 15 residues. V lost 5 bases and J 0 bases, leaving 13 bases between the germline ends. CDR3 DNA: TGTGCCAGCAGCTCCAATGACCGGTACCAAGAGACCCAGTACTTC. Protein product: CASSSNDRYQETQYF.

The chain carries TRBV2 and TRBJ2-2; D may be TRBD1 or TRBD2 (6 bases each). The germline V gene has CDR1 SNHLY and CDR2 FYNNEI. The CDR3 is made up of 12 amino acids. Trimming pared 9 bases from V and 5 bases from J, leaving 10 bases between. CDR3 coding DNA: TGTGCCAGGGGGGGCGATACCGGGGAGCTGTTTTTT. Translating gives CARGGDTGELFF.

This clone was counted a few times. The chain joins TRBV7-9 to TRBJ1-1; D might be TRBD1 (5 bases). V was clipped by 7 bases and J by 1 base, with 10 bases between them. Germline CDR1 SEHNR, CDR2 FQNEAQ (reference sequence). The CDR3 contains 13 residues. The DNA of the CDR3 is TGTGCCAGCAAGACCCAGGGGAACACTGAAGCTTTCTTT. Its protein product is CASKTQGNTEAFF.